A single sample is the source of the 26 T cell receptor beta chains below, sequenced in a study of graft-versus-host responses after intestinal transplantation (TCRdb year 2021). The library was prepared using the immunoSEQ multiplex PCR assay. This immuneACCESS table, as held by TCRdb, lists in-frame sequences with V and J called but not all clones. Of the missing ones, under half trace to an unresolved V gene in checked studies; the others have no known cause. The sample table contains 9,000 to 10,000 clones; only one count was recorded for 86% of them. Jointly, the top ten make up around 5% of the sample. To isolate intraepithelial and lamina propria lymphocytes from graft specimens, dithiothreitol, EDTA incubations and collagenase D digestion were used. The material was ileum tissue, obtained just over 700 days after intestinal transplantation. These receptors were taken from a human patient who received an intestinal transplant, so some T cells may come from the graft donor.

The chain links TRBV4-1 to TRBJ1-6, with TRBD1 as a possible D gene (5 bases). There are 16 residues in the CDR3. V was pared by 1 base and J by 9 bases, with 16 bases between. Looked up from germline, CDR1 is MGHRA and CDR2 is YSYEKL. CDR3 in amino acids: CASSQGGTTYGSPLHF. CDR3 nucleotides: TGCGCCAGCAGCCAAGGGGGGACCACATATGGTTCACCCCTCCACTTT.

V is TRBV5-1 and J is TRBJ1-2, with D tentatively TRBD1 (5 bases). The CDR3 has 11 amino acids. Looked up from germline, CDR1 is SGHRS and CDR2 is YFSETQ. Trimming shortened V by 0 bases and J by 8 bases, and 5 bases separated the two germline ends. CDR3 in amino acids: CASSLDRGYTF. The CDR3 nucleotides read TGCGCCAGCAGCTTGGACAGGGGCTACACCTTC.

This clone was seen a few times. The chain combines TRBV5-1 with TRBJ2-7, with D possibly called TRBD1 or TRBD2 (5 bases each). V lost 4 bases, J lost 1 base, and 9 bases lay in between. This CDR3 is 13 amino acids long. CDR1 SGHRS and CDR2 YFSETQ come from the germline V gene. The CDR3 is CASSGDGSYEQYF. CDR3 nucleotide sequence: TGCGCCAGCAGCGGGGACGGATCCTACGAGCAGTACTTC.

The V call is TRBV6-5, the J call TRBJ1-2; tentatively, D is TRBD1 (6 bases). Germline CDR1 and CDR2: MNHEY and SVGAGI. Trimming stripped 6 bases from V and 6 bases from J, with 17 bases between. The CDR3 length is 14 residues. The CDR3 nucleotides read TGTGCCAGCAGACGCATGGGGGGCAGGGATGGCTACACCTTC. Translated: CASRRMGGRDGYTF.

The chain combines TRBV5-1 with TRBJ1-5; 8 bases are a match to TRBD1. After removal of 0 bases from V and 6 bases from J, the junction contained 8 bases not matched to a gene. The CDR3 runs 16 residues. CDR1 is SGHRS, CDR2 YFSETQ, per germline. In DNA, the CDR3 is TGCGCCAGCAGCTTGGATGGGACAGGTCTTGCTCAGCCCCAGCATTTT. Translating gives CASSLDGTGLAQPQHF. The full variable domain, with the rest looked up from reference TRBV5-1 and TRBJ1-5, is KAGVTQTPRYLIKTRGQQVTLSCSPISGHRSVSWYQQTPGQGLQFLFEYFSETQRNKGNFPGRFSGRQFSNSRSEMNVSTLELGDSALYLCASSLDGTGLAQPQHFGDGTRLSIL.

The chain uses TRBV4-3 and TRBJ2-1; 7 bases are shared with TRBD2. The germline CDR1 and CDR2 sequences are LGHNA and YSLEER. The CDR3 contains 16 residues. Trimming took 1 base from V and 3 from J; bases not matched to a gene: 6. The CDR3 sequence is CASSQGLAENYNEQFF. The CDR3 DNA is TGCGCCAGCAGCCAAGGGCTAGCGGAGAACTACAATGAGCAGTTCTTC.

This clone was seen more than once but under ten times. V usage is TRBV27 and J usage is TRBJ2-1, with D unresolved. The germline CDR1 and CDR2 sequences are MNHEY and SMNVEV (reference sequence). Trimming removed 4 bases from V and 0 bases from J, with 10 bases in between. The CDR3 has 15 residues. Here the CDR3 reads CASSSAANSYNEQFF. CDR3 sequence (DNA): TGTGCCAGCAGTTCAGCAGCGAACTCCTACAATGAGCAGTTCTTC.

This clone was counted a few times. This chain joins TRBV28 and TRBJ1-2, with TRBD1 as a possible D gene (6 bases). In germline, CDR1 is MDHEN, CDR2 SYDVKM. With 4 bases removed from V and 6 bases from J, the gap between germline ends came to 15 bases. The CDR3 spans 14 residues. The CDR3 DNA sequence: TGTGCCAGCAGTTCGGCCCTCGGGACAAATGGCTACACCTTC. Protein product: CASSSALGTNGYTF.

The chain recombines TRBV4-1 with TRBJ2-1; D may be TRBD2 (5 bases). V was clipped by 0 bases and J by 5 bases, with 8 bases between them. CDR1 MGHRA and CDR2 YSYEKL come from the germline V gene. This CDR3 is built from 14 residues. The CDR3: CASSQDPGDNEQFF. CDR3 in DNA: TGCGCCAGCAGCCAAGATCCCGGGGACAATGAGCAGTTCTTC.

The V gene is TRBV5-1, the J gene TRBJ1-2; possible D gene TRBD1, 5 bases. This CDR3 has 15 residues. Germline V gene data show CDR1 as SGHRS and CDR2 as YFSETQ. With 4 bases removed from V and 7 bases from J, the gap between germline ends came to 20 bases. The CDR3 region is CASSARDGQNAGYTF. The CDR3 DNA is TGCGCCAGCAGCGCCCGGGACGGCCAAAACGCTGGCTACACCTTC.

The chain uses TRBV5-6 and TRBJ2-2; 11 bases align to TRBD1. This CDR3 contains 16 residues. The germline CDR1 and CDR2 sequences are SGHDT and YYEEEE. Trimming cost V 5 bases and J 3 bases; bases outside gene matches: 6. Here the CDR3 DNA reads TGTGCCAGCAGACACTGGACAGGGGGCTACACCGGGGAGCTGTTTTTT. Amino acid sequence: CASRHWTGGYTGELFF.

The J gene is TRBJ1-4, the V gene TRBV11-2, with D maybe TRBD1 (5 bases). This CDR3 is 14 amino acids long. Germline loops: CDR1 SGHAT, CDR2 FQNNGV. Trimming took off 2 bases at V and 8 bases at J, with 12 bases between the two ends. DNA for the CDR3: TGTGCCAGCAGCTTATCCAGGGCGGGCGAAAAACTGTTTTTT. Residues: CASSLSRAGEKLFF.

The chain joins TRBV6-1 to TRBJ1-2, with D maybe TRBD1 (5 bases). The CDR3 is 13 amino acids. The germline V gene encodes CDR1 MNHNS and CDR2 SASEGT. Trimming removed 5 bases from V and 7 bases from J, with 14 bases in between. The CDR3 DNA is TGTGCCAGCAGTTGGGGCAGGGACCTTGGCTACACCTTC. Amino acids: CASSWGRDLGYTF.

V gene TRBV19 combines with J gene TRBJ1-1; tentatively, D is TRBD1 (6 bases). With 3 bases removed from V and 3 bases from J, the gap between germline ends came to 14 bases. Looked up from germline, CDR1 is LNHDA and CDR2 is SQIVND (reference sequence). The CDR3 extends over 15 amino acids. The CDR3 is CASSIFVGADTEAFF. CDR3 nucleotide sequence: TGTGCCAGTAGTATTTTTGTGGGGGCGGACACTGAAGCTTTCTTT.

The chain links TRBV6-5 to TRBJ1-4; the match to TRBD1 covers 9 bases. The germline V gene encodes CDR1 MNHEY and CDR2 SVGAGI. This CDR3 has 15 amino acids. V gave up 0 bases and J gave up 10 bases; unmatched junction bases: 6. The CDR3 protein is CASSYSGTGSRKLFF. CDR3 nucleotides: TGTGCCAGCAGTTACTCGGGGACAGGGTCGCGAAAACTGTTTTTT.

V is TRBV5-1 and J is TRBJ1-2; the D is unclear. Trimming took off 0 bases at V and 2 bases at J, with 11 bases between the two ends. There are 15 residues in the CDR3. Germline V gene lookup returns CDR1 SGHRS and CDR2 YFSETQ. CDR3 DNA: TGCGCCAGCAGCTTGGGAGAGGGATTAAACTATGGCTACACCTTC. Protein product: CASSLGEGLNYGYTF. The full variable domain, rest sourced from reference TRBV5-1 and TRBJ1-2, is KAGVTQTPRYLIKTRGQQVTLSCSPISGHRSVSWYQQTPGQGLQFLFEYFSETQRNKGNFPGRFSGRQFSNSRSEMNVSTLELGDSALYLCASSLGEGLNYGYTFGSGTRLTVV.

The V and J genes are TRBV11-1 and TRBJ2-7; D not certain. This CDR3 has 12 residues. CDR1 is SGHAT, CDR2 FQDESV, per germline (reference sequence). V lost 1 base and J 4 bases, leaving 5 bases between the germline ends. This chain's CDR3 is CASSLVGYEQYF. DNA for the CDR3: TGTGCCAGCAGCTTAGTCGGGTACGAGCAGTACTTC.

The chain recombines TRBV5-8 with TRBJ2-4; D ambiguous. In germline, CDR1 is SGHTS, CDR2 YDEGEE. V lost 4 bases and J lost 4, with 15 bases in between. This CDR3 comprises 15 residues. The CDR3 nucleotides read TGTGCCAGCAGCCAAGACTTTTACCAAAAAAACATTCAGTACTTC. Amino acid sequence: CASSQDFYQKNIQYF.

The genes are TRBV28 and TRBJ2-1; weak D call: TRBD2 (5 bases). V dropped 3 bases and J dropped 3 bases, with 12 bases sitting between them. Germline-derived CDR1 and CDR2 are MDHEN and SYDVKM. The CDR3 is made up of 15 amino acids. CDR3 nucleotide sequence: TGTGCCAGCAGTTTGAGGGAGCGCTACTACAATGAGCAGTTCTTC. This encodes CASSLRERYYNEQFF.

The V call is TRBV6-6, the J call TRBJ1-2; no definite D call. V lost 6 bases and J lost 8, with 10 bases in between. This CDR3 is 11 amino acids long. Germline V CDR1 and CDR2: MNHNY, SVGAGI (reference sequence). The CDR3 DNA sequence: TGTGCCAGCAGATTCCTCGAGGGCTACACCTTC. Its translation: CASRFLEGYTF.

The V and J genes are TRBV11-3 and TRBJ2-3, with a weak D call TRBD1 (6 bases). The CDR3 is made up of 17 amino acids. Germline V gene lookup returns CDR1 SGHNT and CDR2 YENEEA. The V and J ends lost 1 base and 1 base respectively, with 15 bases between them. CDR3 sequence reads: CASSLGDGDIGTDTQYF. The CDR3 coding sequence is TGTGCCAGCAGCTTAGGTGACGGGGACATCGGCACAGATACGCAGTATTTT.

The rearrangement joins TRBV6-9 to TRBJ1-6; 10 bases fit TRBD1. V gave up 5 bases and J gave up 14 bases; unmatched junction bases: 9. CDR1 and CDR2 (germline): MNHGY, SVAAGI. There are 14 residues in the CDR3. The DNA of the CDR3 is TGTGCCAGCAGTGAAACCGGGACAGGGGAATCCCTCCACTTT. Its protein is CASSETGTGESLHF.

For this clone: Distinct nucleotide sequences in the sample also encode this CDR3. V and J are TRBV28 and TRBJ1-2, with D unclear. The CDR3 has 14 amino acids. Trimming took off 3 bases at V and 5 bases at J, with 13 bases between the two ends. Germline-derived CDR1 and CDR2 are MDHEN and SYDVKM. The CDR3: CASSLVRLTYGYTF. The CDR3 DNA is TGTGCCAGCAGTTTGGTCAGGCTCACTTATGGCTACACCTTC.

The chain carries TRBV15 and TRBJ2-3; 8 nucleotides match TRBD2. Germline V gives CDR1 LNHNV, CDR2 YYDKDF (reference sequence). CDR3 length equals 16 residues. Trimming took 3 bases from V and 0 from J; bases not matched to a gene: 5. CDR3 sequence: CATSRDLAGSTDTQYF. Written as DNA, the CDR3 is TGTGCCACCAGCAGGGATTTAGCGGGGAGCACAGATACGCAGTATTTT. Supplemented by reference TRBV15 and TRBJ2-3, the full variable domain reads DAMVIQNPRYQVTQFGKPVTLSCSQTLNHNVMYWYQQKSSQAPKLLFHYYDKDFNNEADTPDNFQSRRPNTSFCFLDIRSPGLGDTAMYLCATSRDLAGSTDTQYFGPGTRLTVL.

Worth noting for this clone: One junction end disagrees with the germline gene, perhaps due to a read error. DNA of the CDR3: TGTGCCACCAGTCAGGGGAAGGGCAATCAGCCCCAGCATTTT. It translates to CATSQGKGNQPQHF. This sequence joins TRBV10-3 and TRBJ1-5; maybe TRBD1 (6 bases). The CDR3 runs to 14 residues. CDR1 and CDR2 (germline): ENHRY, SYGVKD.

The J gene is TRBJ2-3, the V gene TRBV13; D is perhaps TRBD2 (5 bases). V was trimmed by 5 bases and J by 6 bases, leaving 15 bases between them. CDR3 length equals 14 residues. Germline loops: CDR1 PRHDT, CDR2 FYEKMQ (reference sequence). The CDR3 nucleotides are TGTGCCAGCAGCCGGGGAGCCTCGTCGGATACGCAGTATTTT. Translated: CASSRGASSDTQYF. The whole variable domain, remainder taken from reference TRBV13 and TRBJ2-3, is AAGVIQSPRHLIKEKRETATLKCYPIPRHDTVYWYQQGPGQDPQFLISFYEKMQSDKGSIPDRFSAQQFSDYHSELNMSSLELGDSALYFCASSRGASSDTQYFGPGTRLTVL.